This TCR beta chain originates from a study of T cell responses to AZD1222 COVID-19 vaccine. Sequencing was performed with immunoSEQ multiplex PCR; in TCRdb, only in-frame clones are kept and a portion is missing. The repertoire has 90,000 to 150,000 clones, about 90% of them found once; the top ten carry about 7.7%. Comment on this clone: The antigen is not known.

Study findings and constraints: The number of AZD1222 recipients seropositive at baseline was only 6 or 7. Dominant CD4 TCR responses targeted spike regions 160-218 and 743-854. No day 14 peak samples; only post-peak repertoires were characterized. Possibly, clonal diversity was underestimated; donors were largely white British and included more females.

CDR3 length: 13 amino acids. CDR1 and CDR2 from the germline V gene are LGHNT and FRNRAP. The V gene end was trimmed by 1 base and the J gene end by 14 bases; junction bases not matched to a gene: 6. The receptor was isolated from an adult who received the AZD1222 COVID-19 vaccine. The chain has TRBV12-5 and TRBJ2-5; 11 bases match TRBD2. The specimen comprised peripheral blood, sampled 28 days after the second AZD1222 dose. The CDR3 region is CASGLGLAGSIYF. CDR3 bases: TGTGCTAGTGGTTTGGGACTAGCGGGGTCGATTTACTTC.